Sequencing of this T cell receptor (beta chain) was carried out in a study of blood T cell repertoires in COVID-19. Study information: COVID-19 samples, acute and convalescent, were from the United States, Italy and Spain. PBMCs, B-cell-depleted T cells, or T cells were the source of the cDNA or gDNA that made up the material.

This CDR3 is built from 12 residues. V shed 7 bases and J shed 2 bases, with 8 bases lying between them. Original processing methods: The assay estimated nucleated cells by amplifying reference gene primers. Sequencing was performed with immunoSEQ multiplex PCR; in TCRdb, only in-frame clones are kept and a portion is missing. The V and J calls and the clone size are those of that table, but D and trimming were determined from the DNA. The table records around 110,000 clones, 76% of them present only once. The origin of this receptor is a man older than 75 with COVID-19, enrolled during active disease. Sequencing used peripheral blood. The chain is built from TRBV12-3 or TRBV12-4 and TRBJ1-2; D remains unclear. The CDR3 sequence is CASTRMNYGYTF. The DNA for the CDR3 is TGTGCCAGCACTAGAATGAACTATGGCTACACCTTC.